The clone carrying this T cell receptor beta chain was seen at least ten times. Its cognate antigen is unknown. Thyroid surgery took place with no prior treatment in any patient. Germline V gene sequence: CDR1 SGHKS, CDR2 YYEKEE (reference sequence). CDR3 length: 15 residues. Trimming left V 3 bases short and J 4 bases short, with 14 bases between. These data belong to a study of metastatic and nonmetastatic thyroid tumors. Across the whole study: The study looked at repertoires side by side in blood and in tumor or nodule tissue from malignant and benign thyroid patients.

Study-wide results and limits: In blood and tumor, TCR beta diversity was reportedly significantly higher in malignant thyroid tumors than in benign nodules.

Original processing methods: Clinicopathological groups of papillary thyroid cancer showed CDR3 differences that were used to build a distant-metastasis classifier. TCRdb redid the clone calls on the PCR reads using MiXCR. It is TCRdb's table, rather than the study itself, that gives the V and J calls and clone size. The sample lists tens of thousands of clones; approximately 16% were seen once. Sequencing was done on a sample of blood. The sequence was collected from a female donor with papillary thyroid cancer or a benign thyroid nodule (not recorded which). Some clones in this sample may be carry-over from other donors' samples. V and J are TRBV5-5 and TRBJ1-3; D gene unclear. The chain's CDR3 is CASSSDAGRGNTIYF. The CDR3 DNA sequence: TGTGCCAGCAGCTCCGACGCGGGGAGGGGAAACACCATATATTTT.